A selection of T cell receptor beta chains follows, all from one sample in a study of identical twins. TCRdb ran MiXCR on the 5' RACE reads and lists one entry per CDR3 protein. Of 500,000 to 700,000 distinct CDR3 sequences listed, about 7.6% are singletons. These sequences were also reported in another study, on yellow fever vaccine responses in identical twins.

Sequencing input: PBMCs. These receptors were obtained from a woman between 18 and 29 years old in good health. CDR3s include the opening cysteine and the closing phenylalanine or tryptophan. The order of the fields is clone size, J gene, D gene, V gene, CDR3 DNA, CDR3 protein. The D gene is left open where the match is weak. Clone size is shown for a subset of rows, as once, few, many or a class of expanded clone.

few,TRBJ1-1,-,TRBV6-6,TGTGCCAGCAGTCCACTGAAGGGCGGTGAAGCTTTCTTT,CASSPLKGGEAFF
-,TRBJ1-2,-,TRBV18,TGTGCCAGCTCACCGCGGACAGAAGGCTACACCTTC,CASSPRTEGYTF
-,TRBJ1-4,-,TRBV7-9,TGTGCCAGCAGCTTCACAGGGATGGGTGAAAAACTGTTTTTT,CASSFTGMGEKLFF
few,TRBJ2-5,TRBD2,TRBV20-1,TGCAGTGCTAGATTGACTAGCGGGAGGGCAGAGACCCAGTACTTC,CSARLTSGRAETQYF
few,TRBJ1-5,-,TRBV9,TGTGCCAGCAGCGTAGCCATCAATCAGCCCCAGCATTTT,CASSVAINQPQHF
-,TRBJ1-1,-,TRBV11-2,TGTGCCAGCAGCACCCGTACAGGGAGCGGCACTGAAGCTTTCTTT,CASSTRTGSGTEAFF
many,TRBJ1-2,-,TRBV6-4,TGTGCCAGCAGTGACAGGTTTTCCTATGGCTACACCTTC,CASSDRFSYGYTF
-,TRBJ2-3,-,TRBV7-9,TGTGCCAGCAGCCCAAGAGCTTTAGCCACAGATACGCAGTATTTT,CASSPRALATDTQYF
few,TRBJ2-7,-,TRBV5-1,TGCGCCAGCAGCTTGGGAGGGGAGAGCTACGAGCAGTACTTC,CASSLGGESYEQYF
many,TRBJ2-3,TRBD2,TRBV20-1,TGCAGTGGTCAAGCGGGGGCCGCAGATACGCAGTATTTT,CSGQAGAADTQYF
few,TRBJ2-7,TRBD1,TRBV20-1,TGCAGTGCTAATACAGGGGGCACCAACGAGCAGTACTTC,CSANTGGTNEQYF
-,TRBJ2-3,TRBD2,TRBV12-3/TRBV12-4,TGTGCCAGCAGTTTAGGGGAGATAGCGGGAGGGCCCTCAACAGATACGCAGTATTTT,CASSLGEIAGGPSTDTQYF
few,TRBJ2-5,-,TRBV9,TGTGCCAGCAGCGTAGCCAACACACACCAAGAGACCCAGTACTTC,CASSVANTHQETQYF
many,TRBJ2-2,TRBD1,TRBV11-1,TGTGCCAGCAGCTTAGCTCGCGGACAGGAAGCGAACACCGGGGAGCTGTTTTTT,CASSLARGQEANTGELFF
-,TRBJ2-2,TRBD2,TRBV20-1,TGCAGTGCTAGGACGGGGGGGAACACCGGGGAGCTGTTTTTT,CSARTGGNTGELFF
many,TRBJ2-1,-,TRBV24-1,TGTGCCACCAATGAGCAGTTCTTC,CATNEQFF
few,TRBJ1-6,-,TRBV7-9,TGTGCCAGCAGCACAGGCAATTCACCCCTCCACTTT,CASSTGNSPLHF
few,TRBJ1-2,-,TRBV7-9,TGTGCCAGTAGCGGTCGGCGAGACTATGGCTACACCTTC,CASSGRRDYGYTF
few,TRBJ2-5,-,TRBV20-1,TGCAGTGCCAGTGCTTTGTACCAAGAGACCCAGTACTTC,CSASALYQETQYF
many,TRBJ2-1,-,TRBV5-1,TGCGCCAGCAGCTTGGGGCCCTTCAATGAGCAGTTCTTC,CASSLGPFNEQFF
few,TRBJ2-3,-,TRBV5-1,TGCGCCAGCAGCTTGGGCCACCTAACAGATACAGATACGCAGTATTTT,CASSLGHLTDTDTQYF
-,TRBJ1-1,TRBD1,TRBV14,TGTGCCAGCAGCCGAACAGGGGTAACGAGACTAACTGAAGCTTTCTTT,CASSRTGVTRLTEAFF
-,TRBJ2-3,TRBD2,TRBV29-1,TGCAGCGTTGAAAATCGACTAGCCACAGATACGCAGTATTTT,CSVENRLATDTQYF
-,TRBJ2-5,-,TRBV2,TGTGCCAGCAGCGGACTACTGGAGACCCAGTACTTC,CASSGLLETQYF
many,TRBJ1-5,-,TRBV12-3/TRBV12-4,TGTGCCAGCAGTTTGGATCCTATAAGCCATCAGCCCCAGCATTTT,CASSLDPISHQPQHF
-,TRBJ2-7,TRBD1,TRBV9,TGTGCCAGCAGCGTGGACAGGGCCCCCTCCTACGAGCAGTACTTC,CASSVDRAPSYEQYF
few,TRBJ2-5,-,TRBV12-3/TRBV12-4,TGTGCCAGCACCGTGGTCGGGGAGACCCAGTACTTC,CASTVVGETQYF
many,TRBJ2-2,-,TRBV6-5,TGTGCCAGCAGTTACCCGGCGGATAACACCGGGGAGCTGTTTTTT,CASSYPADNTGELFF
-,TRBJ2-3,-,TRBV5-6,TGTGCCAGCATGAGGCCCAACCCCGCAGATACGCAGTATTTT,CASMRPNPADTQYF
few,TRBJ2-7,-,TRBV2,TGTGCCAGCACCGGGACACCAACCTACGAGCAGTACTTC,CASTGTPTYEQYF
few,TRBJ1-1,-,TRBV5-1,TGCGCCAGCAGCTTCCTGGGGGGGGGCACTGAAGCTTTCTTT,CASSFLGGGTEAFF
-,TRBJ1-2,-,TRBV6-1,TGTGCCAGCAGTACGGGGGACGGAAGTAACTATGGCTACACCTTC,CASSTGDGSNYGYTF
-,TRBJ1-2,TRBD1,TRBV3-1,TGTGCCAGCAGCAACAGGGGGCTGGACTATGGCTACACCTTC,CASSNRGLDYGYTF
few,TRBJ2-5,TRBD1,TRBV24-1,TGTGCCACCAGTGATTGGACAGGGGTCCAAGAGACCCAGTACTTC,CATSDWTGVQETQYF
few,TRBJ2-2,-,TRBV24-1,TGTGCCACCAGTGATGGGGCTACCGGGGAGCTGTTTTTT,CATSDGATGELFF
many,TRBJ2-3,-,TRBV20-1,TGCAGTGCCCCCGTGGGCCGCACAGATACGCAGTATTTT,CSAPVGRTDTQYF
-,TRBJ1-4,TRBD1,TRBV12-3/TRBV12-4,TGTGCCAGCAGTTCAACACAGGGACAGGGTGAAAAACTGTTTTTT,CASSSTQGQGEKLFF
-,TRBJ2-2,TRBD1,TRBV6-1,TGTGCCAGCAGGGGACAGGGGCTTGCGGGGGAGCCGTTTTTT,CASRGQGLAGEPFF
-,TRBJ2-1,-,TRBV3-1,TGTGCCAGCAGCCCGGACTTCACCAGCTTGTTCTTC,CASSPDFTSLFF
-,TRBJ2-2,TRBD1,TRBV6-1,TGTGCCAGCAGCCGACGGACAGGGATAGGGGTAAACACCGGGGAGCTGTTTTTT,CASSRRTGIGVNTGELFF
-,TRBJ2-1,-,TRBV19,TGTGCCAGTAGATCTCGGGAGTACAATGAGCAGTTCTTC,CASRSREYNEQFF
few,TRBJ2-1,-,TRBV24-1,TGTGCCACCAGTGGGCAACAGGGTTGGGTTAGTGAGCAGTTCTTC,CATSGQQGWVSEQFF
few,TRBJ1-4,-,TRBV12-3/TRBV12-4,TGTGCCAGCAGTATATCGACGGGAAACTATGAAAAACTGTTTTTT,CASSISTGNYEKLFF
many,TRBJ2-3,-,TRBV3-1,TGTGCCAGCAGCCCCGAGCCGCGGGATACGCAGTATTTT,CASSPEPRDTQYF
-,TRBJ1-1,-,TRBV20-1,TGCAGTGCTATTCCTTCGGGGTCGGGGGACACTGAAGCTTTCTTT,CSAIPSGSGDTEAFF
-,TRBJ2-1,TRBD2,TRBV20-1,TGCAGTGCTAGAGATACGTACGGGGGGGCTTACAATGAGCAGTTCTTC,CSARDTYGGAYNEQFF
few,TRBJ1-5,-,TRBV29-1,TGCAGCGTTGGGGCAGTTAATCAGCCCCAGCATTTT,CSVGAVNQPQHF
-,TRBJ2-1,TRBD1,TRBV6-1,TGTGCCAGCACCACCTCGGGACAGGGCTACAATGAGCAGTTCTTC,CASTTSGQGYNEQFF
few,TRBJ2-5,TRBD1,TRBV20-1,TGCAGTACCCCTGACAGGGCCCAAGAGACCCAGTACTTC,CSTPDRAQETQYF
few,TRBJ2-1,TRBD1,TRBV5-1,TGCGCCAGCAGGACAGGGGAGTCCTACAATGAGCAGTTCTTC,CASRTGESYNEQFF
few,TRBJ1-5,-,TRBV2,TGTGCCAGCAGTGTTCAGGGTGCGGGTCAGCCCCAGCATTTT,CASSVQGAGQPQHF
few,TRBJ2-5,TRBD1,TRBV7-8,TGTGCCAGCAGCCCACACGGGACAGGGGGAAAAGAGACCCAGTACTTC,CASSPHGTGGKETQYF
many,TRBJ1-1,-,TRBV5-1,TGCGCCAGCAGCTTGGAGTTTGGGATTAAAATTAACACTGAAGCTTTCTTT,CASSLEFGIKINTEAFF
many,TRBJ2-1,-,TRBV9,TGTGCCAGCAGCATAGAGGACGGGGAGGTTTACAATGAGCAGTTCTTC,CASSIEDGEVYNEQFF
many,TRBJ2-5,-,TRBV24-1,TGTGCCACCAGTGACCCCCTGATGCGGGAGACCCAGTACTTC,CATSDPLMRETQYF
few,TRBJ1-1,-,TRBV6-5,TGTGCCAGCAGTTACTCGGCAGGGAAGGCAGGTGAAGCTTTCTTT,CASSYSAGKAGEAFF
-,TRBJ1-1,TRBD1,TRBV19,TGTGCCAGTAGTATTGGGAGACAGGGGAAGACTGAAGCTTTCTTT,CASSIGRQGKTEAFF
few,TRBJ1-2,-,TRBV6-5,TGTGCCAGCAGTAGGGACCGGACGGGCTACACCTTC,CASSRDRTGYTF
many,TRBJ2-1,-,TRBV7-3,TGTGCCAGCAGCTTAAGTGGGACCAGCTCCTACAATGAGCAGTTCTTC,CASSLSGTSSYNEQFF